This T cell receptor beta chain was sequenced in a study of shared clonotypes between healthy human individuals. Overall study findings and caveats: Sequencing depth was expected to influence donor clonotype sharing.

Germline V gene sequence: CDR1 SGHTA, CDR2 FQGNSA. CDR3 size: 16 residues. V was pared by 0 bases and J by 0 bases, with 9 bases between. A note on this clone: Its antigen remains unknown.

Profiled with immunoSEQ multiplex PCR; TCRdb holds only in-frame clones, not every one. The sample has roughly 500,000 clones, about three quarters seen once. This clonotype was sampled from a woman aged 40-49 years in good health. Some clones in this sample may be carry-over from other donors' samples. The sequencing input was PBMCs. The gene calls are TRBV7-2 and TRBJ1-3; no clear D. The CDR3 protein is CASSLATVLSGNTIYF. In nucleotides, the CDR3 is TGTGCCAGCAGCTTAGCTACAGTCCTCTCTGGAAACACCATATATTTT.